The 19 T cell receptor beta chains given below trace back to one sample, sequenced in a study of identifying expanded T cells in peripheral blood (dated by TCRdb to the late 2010s). The library was prepared using the immunoSEQ multiplex PCR assay. TCRdb holds this immuneACCESS table with in-frame rearrangements only. Some clones are missing; in checked studies, unresolved V genes explain under half, and the rest has no known cause. The sample contains tens of thousands of clones, approximately 86% of them found a single time. Under 6% of the sample goes to the ten largest clones. The sequencing input was blood. All receptors derive from a person aged 18 to 75 in good health.

The CDR3: CASSLSGGSDTQYF. The DNA of the CDR3 is TGTGCCAGCAGCTTATCCGGAGGGTCAGATACGCAGTATTTT. V usage is TRBV11-3 and J usage is TRBJ2-3; D is possibly TRBD2 (6 bases). The CDR3 contains 14 residues. Looked up from germline, CDR1 is SGHNT and CDR2 is YENEEA. The V end was cut by 2 bases, the J end by 4 bases, with 10 bases between.

V gene TRBV28 combines with J gene TRBJ2-7; either TRBD1 or TRBD2 may supply D (6 bases each). Trimming left V 6 bases short and J 3 bases short, with 21 bases between. Germline V lookup: CDR1 MDHEN, CDR2 SYDVKM. The CDR3 totals 16 residues. The CDR3 region has the DNA TGTGCCAGCAGCAGTCCCTCGGGGGCGACGCACTACGAGCAGTACTTC. Translating gives CASSSPSGATHYEQYF.

This sequence joins TRBV5-1 and TRBJ2-1; D is ambiguous. This CDR3 has 16 amino acids. Trimming shortened V by 5 bases and J by 3 bases, and 18 bases separated the two germline ends. Germline V CDR1 and CDR2: SGHRS, YFSETQ. CDR3 coding DNA: TGCGCCAGCAGTCAACCTATCCTGGTCAGCTACAATGAGCAGTTCTTC. It translates to CASSQPILVSYNEQFF.

The rearrangement joins TRBV7-9 to TRBJ2-1, with TRBD2 as a possible D gene (6 bases). Trimming shortened V by 5 bases and J by 7 bases, and 18 bases separated the two germline ends. There are 15 residues in the CDR3. Germline V gene lookup returns CDR1 SEHNR and CDR2 FQNEAQ (reference sequence). Here the CDR3 reads CASSPQGGGMNEQFF. CDR3 coding DNA: TGTGCCAGCAGCCCACAAGGTGGGGGGATGAATGAGCAGTTCTTC.

CDR3 region: CASSFLETQYF. CDR3 in DNA: TGCGCCAGCAGCTTCCTAGAGACCCAGTACTTC. This chain uses TRBV5-1 with TRBJ2-5; D is ambiguous. V lost 2 bases to trimming and J lost 4 bases, with 3 bases between them. Germline V gene lookup returns CDR1 SGHRS and CDR2 YFSETQ. The CDR3 spans 11 residues.

The chain couples TRBV6-5 to TRBJ2-2, with TRBD1 matching 7 bases. The germline V gene encodes CDR1 MNHEY and CDR2 SVGAGI. V was clipped by 6 bases and J by 4 bases; unmatched bases: 8. CDR3 size: 15 residues. In DNA form, the CDR3 reads TGTGCCAGCAGAAGGGGGCCCCGACTCACCGGGGAGCTGTTTTTT. Translating it yields CASRRGPRLTGELFF.

J is TRBJ1-2 and V is TRBV18; no clear D gene. This CDR3 comprises 16 residues. V dropped 2 bases and J dropped 3 bases, with 16 bases sitting between them. CDR1 KGHSH and CDR2 LQKENI come from the germline V gene. The CDR3 here is CASSPTGETFYYGYTF. The CDR3 DNA sequence: TGTGCCAGCTCACCAACGGGCGAGACATTCTACTATGGCTACACCTTC.

J is TRBJ1-3 and V is TRBV19; tentative D call: TRBD1 (5 bases). Germline CDR1 reads LNHDA; CDR2 reads SQIVND (reference sequence). The CDR3 is 15 residues long. The ends were cut back, 8 bases at V and 4 bases at J, with 18 bases in the middle. In DNA form, the CDR3 reads TGTGCCAGTGGAATTGCTGGGACGGTAGGAAACACCATATATTTT. The encoded protein is CASGIAGTVGNTIYF.

This chain connects TRBV5-1 to TRBJ2-3; 7 positions agree with TRBD1. CDR1 is SGHRS and CDR2 is YFSETQ in the germline V gene. The CDR3 contains 14 residues. Losses at the gene ends were 2 bases for V and 6 bases for J; bases not matched to a gene: 6. The CDR3 sequence is CASSLRGPRDTQYF. The CDR3 DNA sequence: TGCGCCAGCAGCTTAAGGGGGCCGAGGGATACGCAGTATTTT.

The V gene is TRBV5-1, the J gene TRBJ1-1; D is unclear. The germline V and J ends were trimmed by 0 bases and 0 bases, with 9 bases remaining between them. The CDR3 runs 15 residues. CDR1 is SGHRS and CDR2 is YFSETQ in the germline V gene. The CDR3 is CASSLDGPLNTEAFF. DNA for the CDR3: TGCGCCAGCAGCTTGGATGGGCCCCTGAACACTGAAGCTTTCTTT.

V is TRBV18 and J is TRBJ1-1; D is perhaps TRBD1 (5 bases). The CDR3 has 15 amino acids. V was cut by 2 bases and J by 0 bases, with 10 bases left in between. Germline V CDR1 and CDR2: KGHSH, LQKENI. CDR3 nucleotide sequence: TGTGCCAGCTCACCAAGACAGCAGGTGAACACTGAAGCTTTCTTT. The encoded protein is CASSPRQQVNTEAFF.

CDR3 sequence (DNA): TGTGCCAGCAGCTTGGTCCCGGGTTCCTACGAGCAGTACTTC. The encoded protein is CASSLVPGSYEQYF. The chain has TRBV5-5 and TRBJ2-7; D is unclear. V was trimmed by 0 bases and J by 1 base, leaving 8 bases between them. Per the germline V gene, CDR1 is SGHKS and CDR2 is YYEKEE (reference sequence). The CDR3 extends over 14 amino acids.

The chain employs TRBV19 and TRBJ1-2, with 12 bases fitting TRBD1. V was pared by 3 bases and J by 4 bases, with 6 bases of the junction left unmatched. CDR1 and CDR2 (germline): LNHDA, SQIVND (reference sequence). The CDR3 spans 16 residues. The CDR3 bases are TGTGCCAGTAGTATCCCCGGGACAGGGGGCGTCTATGGCTACACCTTC. Its translation is CASSIPGTGGVYGYTF.

The V and J genes are TRBV19 and TRBJ1-1; D is perhaps TRBD1 (5 bases). Germline V gene lookup returns CDR1 LNHDA and CDR2 SQIVND (reference sequence). This CDR3 is built from 15 residues. V was cut by 5 bases and J by 0 bases, with 13 bases left in between. This CDR3 is CASSSGEAMNTEAFF. The CDR3 DNA sequence: TGTGCCAGTAGTTCGGGGGAGGCCATGAACACTGAAGCTTTCTTT.

This clone came up once. The DNA of the CDR3 is TGTGCCAGCAGGAAAGGGGACAAAAACATTCAGTACTTC. This codes for CASRKGDKNIQYF. This chain connects TRBV7-2 to TRBJ2-4; D is possibly TRBD1 (5 bases). This CDR3 region has 13 residues. V lost 6 bases, J lost 3 bases, and 9 bases lay in between. Germline V gene sequence: CDR1 SGHTA, CDR2 FQGNSA.

This clone was counted a few times. This chain connects TRBV19 to TRBJ1-5; TRBD1 is a possible D gene (6 bases). Germline loops: CDR1 LNHDA, CDR2 SQIVND (reference sequence). The CDR3 contains 15 residues. Trimming pared 4 bases from V and 5 bases from J, leaving 15 bases between. The CDR3 DNA sequence: TGTGCCAGTAGTAGAACGGCAGGGGTAGATCAGCCCCAGCATTTT. It codes for CASSRTAGVDQPQHF.

The V gene is TRBV2, the J gene TRBJ1-1; D remains unclear. The CDR3 sequence is 15 residues long. Germline V gives CDR1 SNHLY, CDR2 FYNNEI. V was shortened by 6 bases and J by 0 bases, with 14 bases between the two germline ends. CDR3 nucleotides: TGTGCCAGCAGAACCCCTACACTGATGAACACTGAAGCTTTCTTT. This sequence encodes CASRTPTLMNTEAFF.

This sequence joins TRBV5-1 and TRBJ2-2; D gene ambiguous. This CDR3 region has 14 residues. Trimming removed 4 bases from V and 0 bases from J, with 7 bases in between. Germline V CDR1 and CDR2: SGHRS, YFSETQ. Here the CDR3 reads CASSEVANTGELFF. The CDR3 region has the DNA TGCGCCAGCAGCGAAGTCGCGAACACCGGGGAGCTGTTTTTT.

The chain joins TRBV14 to TRBJ1-4, with D tentatively TRBD1 (6 bases). The germline V and J ends were trimmed by 0 bases and 7 bases, with 12 bases remaining between them. CDR1 is SGHDN, CDR2 FVKESK, per germline. The CDR3 sequence is 15 residues long. In nucleotides, the CDR3 is TGTGCCAGCAGCCAAGATCCCAGGGGAGGTGAAAAACTGTTTTTT. As protein: CASSQDPRGGEKLFF.